This TCR beta chain derives from a study of blood T cell repertoires in COVID-19. Study context: Whether acute or convalescent, the COVID-19 samples came from the United States, Italy and Spain. PBMCs, B-cell-depleted T cells, or T cells provided the cDNA or gDNA that made up the material.

Germline CDR1 reads MNHEY; CDR2 reads SVGEGT. The CDR3 spans 14 residues. The V and J ends lost 1 base and 6 bases respectively, with 13 bases between them. Per the authors' pipeline: For nucleated cells, counts were estimated from reference gene primer amplification. The method was immunoSEQ multiplex PCR; TCRdb's version includes in-frame clones alone and lacks a portion of them. Clone size and the V and J calls come from that table; the DNA yielded D and trimming. The sample lists approximately 100,000 clones, roughly 89% occurring once. The chain is built from TRBV6-2 or TRBV6-3 and TRBJ2-7, with D perhaps TRBD1 (6 bases). The sequencing input was peripheral blood. The TCR comes from an elderly woman with active COVID-19. The CDR3 reads CASSYLVDRTEQYF. The CDR3 nucleotides are TGTGCCAGCAGTTACTTGGTGGACAGAACCGAGCAGTACTTC.